This is a list of T cell receptor beta chains from one sample in a study of T cells in tumors after PD-1 blockade. Some clones are missing from TCRdb's copy, which holds only in-frame ones; the method was immunoSEQ multiplex PCR. The profile shows more than 20,000 clones, around 78% of them singletons. Sequencing was performed on PBMCs, taken before anti-PD-1 treatment. Receptors originate from a human donor with basal cell carcinoma. CDR3s include the opening cysteine and the closing phenylalanine or tryptophan. Each record gives: V gene, J gene, D gene, clone size, CDR3 protein, CDR3 DNA. The D gene is left open where the match is weak. For some rows the clone size is stated as once, few or many, or as a class when expanded; others skip it.

>TRBV28|TRBJ2-6|TRBD2|few
CASSLRGGEISGANVLTF
TGTGCCAGCAGTTTACGGGGGGGCGAGATTTCTGGGGCCAACGTCCTGACTTTC
>TRBV19|TRBJ2-1|-|-
CASSTLFFGGQFF
TGTGCCAGTAGTACCCTATTTTTCGGGGGCCAGTTCTTC
>TRBV11-2|TRBJ2-2|TRBD2|few
CASSSIRQTSGSNTGELFF
TGTGCCAGCAGCTCTATTCGTCAGACTAGCGGATCGAACACCGGGGAGCTGTTTTTT
>TRBV6-2/TRBV6-3|TRBJ1-6|-|-
CASSHPQAGLNSPLHF
TGTGCCAGCAGCCACCCCCAGGCCGGGCTCAATTCACCCCTCCACTTT
>TRBV6-5|TRBJ2-7|TRBD1|-
CATTNHRGPGEQYF
TGTGCCACTACAAATCACAGGGGGCCTGGCGAGCAGTACTTC
>TRBV5-4|TRBJ2-3|-|once
CASSLAGSSTDTQYF
TGTGCCAGCAGCTTGGCCGGGAGTAGCACAGATACGCAGTATTTT
>TRBV19|TRBJ2-7|TRBD1|-
CASSILGQGSSYEQYF
TGTGCCAGTAGTATTCTTGGACAGGGGAGCTCCTACGAGCAGTACTTC
>TRBV5-1|TRBJ2-7|TRBD2|-
CASSLFASGSSYEQYF
TGCGCCAGCAGCTTATTTGCTAGCGGGAGCTCCTACGAGCAGTACTTC
>TRBV2|TRBJ2-1|-|few
CARSDGGARAGSSYNEQFF
TGTGCCCGCAGTGATGGGGGGGCGCGGGCGGGGAGCTCCTACAATGAGCAGTTCTTC
>TRBV3-1/TRBV3-2|TRBJ2-5|-|-
CASSQETPSVLGGTQYF
TGTGCCAGCAGCCAAGAGACCCCCTCGGTCCTTGGAGGAACCCAGTACTTC
>TRBV19|TRBJ1-6|TRBD1|-
CASTGTGRSPLHF
TGTGCCAGCACCGGGACAGGGCGTTCACCCCTCCACTTT
>TRBV7-2|TRBJ1-2|-|-
CASSLSQIKGGYTF
TGTGCCAGCAGCTTATCTCAAATCAAGGGTGGCTACACCTTC
>TRBV12-3/TRBV12-4|TRBJ1-1|-|-
CASSSPGKWEAFF
TGTGCCAGCAGTTCCCCAGGGAAATGGGAAGCTTTCTTT
>TRBV2|TRBJ2-1|TRBD2|-
CASRYGWAGEGSSYNEQFF
TGTGCCAGCCGTTACGGGTGGGCGGGGGAGGGGAGCTCCTACAATGAGCAGTTCTTC
>TRBV28|TRBJ2-5|-|-
CASSSQEGPGETQYF
TGTGCCAGCAGTTCCCAGGAGGGCCCCGGGGAGACCCAGTACTTC
>TRBV4-1|TRBJ2-1|-|-
CASSQQPGLTRNEQFF
TGCGCCAGCAGCCAACAACCGGGACTCACGAGGAATGAGCAGTTCTTC
>TRBV7-6|TRBJ2-1|-|-
CASSLRQYNEQFF
TGTGCCAGCAGCTTACGACAGTACAATGAGCAGTTCTTC
>TRBV3-1/TRBV3-2|TRBJ2-3|-|few
CASNTDGGQRDTQYF
TGTGCCAGCAACACGGATGGGGGGCAGAGAGATACGCAGTATTTT
>TRBV11-3|TRBJ2-6|-|-
CASSLEVPFHPASGANVLTF
TGTGCCAGCAGCTTAGAGGTTCCGTTTCACCCCGCCTCTGGGGCCAACGTCCTGACTTTC
>TRBV29-1|TRBJ2-1|-|-
CSVGHSENEQFF
TGCAGCGTTGGTCATTCGGAGAATGAGCAGTTCTTC
>TRBV2|TRBJ1-5|-|-
CASRGGGQEPQHF
TGTGCCAGCAGGGGCGGGGGCCAGGAGCCCCAGCATTTT
>TRBV5-1|TRBJ2-1|TRBD2|-
CASSIRSGGASNEQFF
TGCGCCAGCAGCATCCGAAGCGGGGGGGCGAGCAATGAGCAGTTCTTC
>TRBV11-2|TRBJ2-1|TRBD2|-
CASSLVEGAGGPVSNEQFF
TGTGCCAGCAGCTTAGTAGAGGGAGCGGGAGGGCCGGTGAGCAATGAGCAGTTCTTC
>TRBV6-6|TRBJ2-5|TRBD2|-
CASRDIAGKETQYF
TGTGCCAGCAGAGATATAGCGGGCAAAGAGACCCAGTACTTC
>TRBV6-2/TRBV6-3|TRBJ2-7|-|-
CASSYGHSMGF
TGTGCCAGCAGTTACGGACACTCGATGGGCTTC
>TRBV7-6|TRBJ2-3|-|few
CASSFGGGDTQYF
TGTGCCAGCAGCTTCGGCGGGGGCGATACGCAGTATTTT
>TRBV9|TRBJ1-6|-|-
CASSVEAGTRSYNSPLHF
TGTGCCAGCAGCGTAGAGGCAGGGACACGCTCCTATAATTCACCCCTCCACTTT
>TRBV2|TRBJ1-1|-|-
CASSEAERENTEAFF
TGTGCCAGCAGTGAAGCAGAAAGGGAGAACACTGAAGCTTTCTTT
>TRBV6-5|TRBJ2-1|-|-
CASSWEPSGHNEQFF
TGTGCCAGCAGTTGGGAGCCCAGCGGGCACAATGAGCAGTTCTTC
>TRBV27|TRBJ1-6|-|-
CASSLRDLLTPLHF
TGTGCCAGCAGCCTCCGGGACCTCCTGACACCCCTCCACTTT
>TRBV5-1|TRBJ2-7|-|-
CASSRDTMGLLYF
TGCGCCAGCAGCCGCGATACAATGGGACTCCTATACTTC
>TRBV7-9|TRBJ1-2|-|-
CASSLEGGLYGYTF
TGTGCCAGCAGCCTAGAAGGAGGGCTGTATGGCTACACCTTC
>TRBV28|TRBJ1-6|TRBD1|-
CASRGRGPSSYNSPLHF
TGTGCCAGCAGGGGGAGGGGGCCCAGCTCCTATAATTCACCCCTCCACTTT
>TRBV5-4|TRBJ2-5|-|few
CASSPGDQETQYF
TGTGCCAGCAGCCCGGGAGACCAAGAGACCCAGTACTTC
>TRBV5-4|TRBJ2-3|-|once
CASSTPRDFSDTQYF
TGTGCCAGCAGCACACCACGGGACTTTTCAGATACGCAGTATTTT
>TRBV27|TRBJ1-2|-|-
CASSSRTAYGYTF
TGTGCCAGCAGTTCCAGGACAGCCTATGGCTACACCTTC
>TRBV14|TRBJ1-2|-|-
CASSQRYTNYGYTF
TGTGCCAGCAGCCAACGGTATACTAACTATGGCTACACCTTC
>TRBV5-1|TRBJ1-1|-|few
CASSLGTILGTEAFF
TGCGCCAGCAGCTTGGGGACAATATTGGGCACTGAAGCTTTCTTT
>TRBV6-2/TRBV6-3|TRBJ2-2|-|-
CASSYSGSTGELFF
TGTGCCAGCAGTTACTCGGGCAGCACCGGGGAGCTGTTTTTT
>TRBV4-1|TRBJ1-3|-|-
CASSQGTVGGNTIYF
TGCGCCAGCAGCCAAGGGACAGTTGGTGGAAACACCATATATTTT
>TRBV6-1|TRBJ2-3|TRBD2|-
CASSEPWTSGKKTDTQYF
TGTGCCAGCAGTGAACCGTGGACTAGCGGGAAAAAGACAGATACGCAGTATTTT
>TRBV2|TRBJ2-1|TRBD2|-
CASSDGGAREGSSYNEQFF
TGTGCCTCCAGTGACGGGGGGGCGCGGGAGGGGAGCTCCTACAATGAGCAGTTCTTC
>TRBV9|TRBJ1-6|-|-
CASSTANSPLHF
TGTGCCAGCAGCACCGCAAATTCACCCCTCCACTTT
>TRBV25-1|TRBJ2-1|TRBD2|-
CASSLAGGPPTNEQFF
TGTGCCAGCAGTTTGGCGGGAGGCCCCCCTACAAATGAGCAGTTCTTC
>TRBV6-1|TRBJ2-1|TRBD1|-
CASSELTGFNEQFF
TGTGCCAGCAGTGAACTGACAGGGTTCAATGAGCAGTTCTTC
>TRBV9|TRBJ2-2|-|few
CASSVQGMAGELFF
TGTGCCAGCAGCGTACAGGGAATGGCCGGGGAGCTGTTTTTT
>TRBV19|TRBJ1-6|TRBD1|few
CASSPEVGQGASPLHF
TGTGCCAGTAGTCCCGAGGTAGGACAGGGCGCTTCACCCCTCCACTTT
>TRBV5-5|TRBJ2-3|-|few
CASSFLGRSSTDTQYF
TGTGCCAGCAGCTTCTTAGGGAGATCAAGCACAGATACGCAGTATTTT
>TRBV28|TRBJ2-3|TRBD1|-
CASSPTPQGAGTDTQYF
TGTGCCAGCAGTCCGACTCCACAGGGGGCAGGTACAGATACGCAGTATTTT
>TRBV11-1|TRBJ2-1|-|-
CASSLAVYTSYEQFF
TGTGCCAGCAGCTTAGCCGTATATACTAGCTATGAGCAGTTCTTC
>TRBV20-1|TRBJ2-1|TRBD1|-
CSASSRWGQGPDGQFF
TGCAGTGCTAGTTCCCGATGGGGACAGGGACCAGATGGGCAGTTCTTC
>TRBV7-3|TRBJ2-1|TRBD1|-
CASSQGTEVNEQFF
TGTGCCAGCAGCCAGGGGACAGAGGTCAATGAGCAGTTCTTC